These 5 T cell receptor beta chains originate from one sample sequenced in a study of T cell repertoires in cytomegalovirus infection. TCRdb analysed the reads with MiXCR anew, one entry per CDR3 protein. The top ten clones hold 15% to 20% of a sample with roughly 500,000 distinct CDR3 sequences, roughly a third of them seen once. These TCRs are of unknown antigen specificity. The sample consisted of cultured PBMCs, taken from culture after CMV antigen stimulation. The source of these receptors is a human donor in good health (CMV status not recorded). Some clones in this sample may be carry-over from other donors' samples.

The rearrangement links TRBV28 to TRBJ2-7; 7 nucleotides agree with TRBD1. The CDR3 has 14 amino acids. J was trimmed by 3 bases and V by 7 bases; bases with no gene match: 9. Looked up from germline, CDR1 is MDHEN and CDR2 is SYDVKM. CDR3 protein: CASIRPSGGYEQYF. Written as DNA, the CDR3 is TGTGCCAGCATCCGCCCGTCAGGGGGCTACGAGCAGTACTTC.

This clonotype was counted many times. V is TRBV7-2 and J is TRBJ2-1; TRBD2 is a possible D gene (5 bases). The CDR3 runs to 15 residues. The germline gives CDR1 SGHTA, CDR2 FQGNSA. V lost 5 bases and J lost 3, with 14 bases in between. CDR3 sequence (DNA): TGTGCCAGCAGCCCGCTCTGGGGAGACTACAATGAGCAGTTCTTC. This sequence encodes CASSPLWGDYNEQFF.

The chain joins TRBV7-2 to TRBJ1-3; D gene ambiguous. Trimming shortened V by 1 base and J by 11 bases, and 12 bases separated the two germline ends. The CDR3 is 13 residues long. CDR1 is SGHTA, CDR2 FQGNSA, per germline. The CDR3 region is CASSLDPGSAIYF. DNA of the CDR3: TGTGCCAGCAGCTTAGACCCGGGTAGCGCCATATATTTT.

The gene calls are TRBV4-2 and TRBJ1-3; 7 nucleotides match TRBD1. The ends lost 4 bases at V and 4 bases at J; junction bases unmatched: 10. CDR1 LGHNA and CDR2 YNFKEQ come from the germline V gene. The CDR3 covers 16 residues. CDR3 loop: CASSPSFEDRGNTIYF. Written as DNA, the CDR3 is TGTGCCAGCAGCCCCAGCTTTGAGGACAGGGGAAACACCATATATTTT.

The DNA of the CDR3 is TGTGCCAGCAGCTCCCCTAGCGGGAGAGTATACGAGCAGTACTTC. Its translation: CASSSPSGRVYEQYF. V gene TRBV7-9 combines with J gene TRBJ2-7, with 10 bases fitting TRBD2. The CDR3 has 15 amino acids. Germline loops: CDR1 SEHNR, CDR2 FQNEAQ (reference sequence). After removal of 4 bases from V and 4 bases from J, the junction contained 7 bases not matched to a gene.